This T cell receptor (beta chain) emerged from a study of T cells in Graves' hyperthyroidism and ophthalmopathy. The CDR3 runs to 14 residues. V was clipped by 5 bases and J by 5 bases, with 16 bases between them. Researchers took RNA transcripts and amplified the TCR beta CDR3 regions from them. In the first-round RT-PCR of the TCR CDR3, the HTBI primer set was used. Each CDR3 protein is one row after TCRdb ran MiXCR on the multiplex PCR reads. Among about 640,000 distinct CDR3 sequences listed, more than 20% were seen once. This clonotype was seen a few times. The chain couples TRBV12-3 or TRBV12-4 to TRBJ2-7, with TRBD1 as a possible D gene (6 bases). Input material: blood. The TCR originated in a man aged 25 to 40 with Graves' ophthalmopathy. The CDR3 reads CASSQRTEGDEQYF. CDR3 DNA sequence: TGTGCCAGCAGTCAGCGGACAGAGGGAGACGAGCAGTACTTC.